The 3 T cell receptor beta chains presented below share a single source sample, sequenced in a study of T cell clonality in common variable immunodeficiency. Study-wide findings and caveats: In common variable immunodeficiency, TCR beta chains reportedly carried fewer deletions and N-nucleotide insertions.

Repertoires were generated with immunoSEQ multiplex PCR, while TCRdb's copy carries only in-frame clones and drops some. This sample comprises fewer than 40,000 clones, none seen once only. Their target antigens are unknown. Sequencing was performed on peripheral blood mononuclear cells. The receptor set was obtained from a human donor with common variable immunodeficiency.

This clone has only a few counts. The read stops 3 residues short of the end of the CDR3; the missing end is completed from the germline J gene. The chain is built from TRBV7-9 and TRBJ1-2, with TRBD1 matching over 9 bases. The J segment lost 6 bases and the V segment lost 9 bases, leaving 5 bases of the junction unmatched. There are 12 residues in the CDR3. Germline V gene lookup returns CDR1 SEHNR and CDR2 FQNEAQ (reference sequence). CDR3 region: CASSYRGHGYTF. The sequenced part of the CDR3 DNA is TGTGCCAGTAGTTACAGGGGGCATGGC.

This clone was found a few times. The read finishes 3 residues shy of the CDR3 end, and the germline J gene is used to complete it. The genes are TRBV19 and TRBJ2-2; TRBD2 aligns across 15 bases. Germline lookup yields CDR1 LNHDA and CDR2 SQIVND (reference sequence). The CDR3 covers 17 residues. With V trimmed by 6 bases and J by 3 bases, 5 bases remained unmatched. CDR3 DNA (partial): TGTGCCAGTAGCGGGACTAGCGGGAGGCGGGACACCGGGGAG. Translating it yields CASSGTSGRRDTGE. The whole CDR3 protein is CASSGTSGRRDTGELFF.

This clone was recorded a few times. The read ends 3 residues early relative to the CDR3; the germline J gene fills the gap. V is TRBV7-3 and J is TRBJ2-3, with 9 bases that match TRBD2. The germline V gene encodes CDR1 SGHTA and CDR2 FQGTGA. This CDR3 contains 12 residues. CDR3 sequence: CASSLGTSPQYF. The covered CDR3 bases are TGTGCCAGCAGCCTCGGGACTAGCCCG.